These 27 T cell receptor beta chains originate from one sample sequenced in a study of T cell changes during pregnancy in multiple sclerosis. Using immunoSEQ multiplex PCR, the repertoire was profiled, and TCRdb retains in-frame clones only, with some absent. The top ten clones hold 0.75% of a sample with just under 80,000 clones, just over 90% of them seen once. Sequenced material: peripheral blood, taken in the second trimester of pregnancy. Every receptor here comes from a female donor in good health, enrolled as a control in a pregnancy study.

J is TRBJ2-1 and V is TRBV7-3, with 14 bases lining up with TRBD2. Germline V gene sequence: CDR1 SGHTA, CDR2 FQGTGA. V lost 4 bases, J lost 6 bases, and 2 bases stayed unmatched. The CDR3 covers 15 residues. As DNA, the CDR3 is TGTGCCAGCAGCTCGACTAGCGGGGGGGCCAATGAGCAGTTCTTC. It specifies CASSSTSGGANEQFF.

Details on this clone: Other DNA sequences from this sample encode an identical CDR3 as well. DNA for the CDR3: TGTGCCAGCAGTTTATCGGGCTCTTATGGCTACACCTTC. It encodes CASSLSGSYGYTF. The V call is TRBV27, the J call TRBJ1-2; D gene uncertain. Germline-derived CDR1 and CDR2 are MNHEY and SMNVEV (reference sequence). With 0 bases removed from V and 5 bases from J, the gap between germline ends came to 7 bases. This CDR3 has 13 residues.

The chain links TRBV6-6 to TRBJ1-5; TRBD1 agrees at 7 bases. This CDR3 comprises 16 residues. V dropped 6 bases and J dropped 9; count of bases not matched to a gene: 17. The germline V gene encodes CDR1 MNHNY and CDR2 SVGAGI (reference sequence). CDR3 coding DNA: TGTGCCAGCAGACCCGGGACAGAAACGAGAATTGCGCCCCAGCATTTT. This gives the protein CASRPGTETRIAPQHF.

The chain is built from TRBV18 and TRBJ2-3; 7 bases are shared with TRBD1. This CDR3 has 16 residues. After removal of 3 bases from V and 0 bases from J, the junction contained 6 bases not matched to a gene. The germline V gene encodes CDR1 KGHSH and CDR2 LQKENI. CDR3 protein: CASSPRTGLSTDTQYF. CDR3 DNA sequence: TGTGCCAGCTCACCCCGGACAGGACTCAGCACAGATACGCAGTATTTT.

The J gene is TRBJ2-1, the V gene TRBV27; a weak D match, TRBD2 (5 bases). The V end lost 3 bases, the J end lost 9 bases, and 6 bases lay between the germline ends. Germline assignment: CDR1 MNHEY and CDR2 SMNVEV (reference sequence). This CDR3 spans 11 amino acids. CDR3 loop: CASSFAGEQFF. CDR3 in DNA: TGTGCCAGCAGTTTTGCGGGTGAGCAGTTCTTC.

The chain carries TRBV27 and TRBJ1-2; D is unresolved. There are 15 residues in the CDR3. The germline CDR1 and CDR2 sequences are MNHEY and SMNVEV (reference sequence). The germline V and J ends were trimmed by 5 bases and 0 bases, with 13 bases remaining between them. The CDR3 DNA reads TGTGCCAGCAGTCTGGGCGGGTTTGCTAACTATGGCTACACCTTC. It codes for CASSLGGFANYGYTF.

The chain joins TRBV6-1 to TRBJ2-7; D may be TRBD1 (5 bases). CDR1 is MNHNS and CDR2 is SASEGT in the germline V gene. V dropped 2 bases and J dropped 5 bases, with 19 bases sitting between them. The CDR3 length is 16 residues. The CDR3 here is CASSERLRRQSDEQYF. CDR3 nucleotides: TGTGCCAGCAGTGAACGATTGCGGAGACAGTCCGACGAGCAGTACTTC.

This sequence joins TRBV9 and TRBJ2-5, with 7 bases lining up with TRBD1. V was pared by 1 base and J by 2 bases, with 5 bases of the junction left unmatched. The CDR3 extends over 15 amino acids. From germline, CDR1 is SGDLS and CDR2 YYNGEE. The CDR3 sequence is CASSVHSGQQETQYF. For the CDR3, the DNA is TGTGCCAGCAGCGTACACTCGGGACAGCAAGAGACCCAGTACTTC.

This clone showed up just once. The junction departs from germline at one end; a sequencing error may be responsible. V and J are TRBV20-1 and TRBJ1-1, with D hard to call. This CDR3 has 10 amino acids. The germline CDR1 and CDR2 sequences are DFQATT and SNEGSKA (reference sequence). In nucleotides, the CDR3 is TGCAGTGCAGCCAAAACTGTAGCTTTCTTT. This gives the protein CSAAKTVAFF.

V is TRBV30 and J is TRBJ2-5, with TRBD1 identical over 8 bases. There are 15 residues in the CDR3. Germline loops: CDR1 GTSNPN, CDR2 SVGIG (reference sequence). The trim removed 4 bases at V and 5 bases at J, leaving 12 bases unmatched. The DNA for the CDR3 is TGTGCCTGGAATGGCAGGGGGCGATTTGGGGAGACCCAGTACTTC. Translated: CAWNGRGRFGETQYF.

This clone was counted between two and nine times. V is TRBV7-2 and J is TRBJ2-3, with 9 bases lining up with TRBD2. There are 16 residues in the CDR3. The J segment lost 4 bases and the V segment lost 4 bases, leaving 9 bases of the junction unmatched. CDR1 and CDR2 from the germline V gene are SGHTA and FQGNSA. CDR3 sequence: CASSSYTRGGSDTQYF. The CDR3 nucleotides read TGTGCCAGCAGCTCCTATACGCGGGGGGGGTCAGATACGCAGTATTTT.

In DNA, the CDR3 is TGTGCCAGCAGCTCCCGTGCCGGTGCATACGAGCAGTACTTC. It encodes CASSSRAGAYEQYF. The J gene is TRBJ2-7, the V gene TRBV11-3, with D unresolved. Germline V gene lookup returns CDR1 SGHNT and CDR2 YENEEA. CDR3 length: 14 residues. V shed 4 bases and J shed 4 bases, with 14 bases lying between them. Full variable domain (rest looked up from reference TRBV11-3 and TRBJ2-7): EAGVVQSPRYKIIEKKQPVAFWCNPISGHNTLYWYLQNLGQGPELLIRYENEEAVDDSQLPKDRFSAERLKGVDSTLKIQPAELGDSAVYLCASSSRAGAYEQYFGPGTRLTVT.

V gene TRBV4-1 combines with J gene TRBJ1-2, with 7 bases lining up with TRBD1. Germline CDR1 MGHRA, CDR2 YSYEKL. Unmatched junction bases numbered 12, after V lost 4 bases and J lost 4 bases. The CDR3 is 16 residues long. The DNA of the CDR3 is TGCGCCAGCAGCCCTCAGGAGACAGGGACCGGCTATGGCTACACCTTC. Translated, it gives CASSPQETGTGYGYTF.

This clone was found once. This chain joins TRBV6-5 and TRBJ2-1, with 15 bases lining up with TRBD2. CDR1 is MNHEY, CDR2 SVGAGI, per germline. This CDR3 region has 15 residues. V was pared by 6 bases and J by 8 bases, with 5 bases of the junction left unmatched. The DNA of the CDR3 is TGTGCCAGCAGCCTCGGGACTAGCGGGGGGTATGAGCAGTTCTTC. Amino acid sequence: CASSLGTSGGYEQFF.

This chain connects TRBV5-6 to TRBJ1-1; TRBD1 agrees at 7 bases. The CDR3 contains 14 residues. Unmatched junction bases numbered 3, after V lost 3 bases and J lost 1 base. Germline V gives CDR1 SGHDT, CDR2 YYEEEE. The chain's CDR3 is CASSWGTANTEAFF. In DNA form, the CDR3 reads TGTGCCAGCAGCTGGGGGACAGCGAACACTGAAGCTTTCTTT.

This chain uses TRBV10-3 with TRBJ1-3; 7 nucleotides line up with TRBD1. The CDR3 extends over 14 amino acids. The junction had 0 bases not matched to a gene; V was cut back by 4 bases and J by 0 bases. Germline V gene lookup returns CDR1 ENHRY and CDR2 SYGVKD. CDR3 in DNA: TGTGCCATCAGTGGACAGGGCTCTGGAAACACCATATATTTT. Residues: CAISGQGSGNTIYF.

This chain uses TRBV4-3 with TRBJ1-2, with TRBD1 matching 8 bases. Germline trimming cut 4 bases from V and 1 base from J; bases unmatched to any gene: 8. The length of the CDR3 is 16 residues. Germline CDR1 and CDR2: LGHNA and YSLEER. The DNA of the CDR3 is TGCGCCAGCAGCCCCTCCAGGGGGCTGGGTAACTATGGCTACACCTTC. Protein: CASSPSRGLGNYGYTF.

This chain uses TRBV7-3 with TRBJ2-7; 8 bases map to TRBD1. The junction had 10 bases not matched to a gene; V was cut back by 4 bases and J by 5 bases. This CDR3 has 15 amino acids. Germline values: CDR1 SGHTA, CDR2 FQGTGA. CDR3 protein: CASSSDRAGGHEQYF. Here the CDR3 DNA reads TGTGCCAGCAGCTCGGACAGGGCAGGAGGTCACGAGCAGTACTTC.

The rearrangement links TRBV2 to TRBJ2-2; 12 nucleotides match TRBD2. The CDR3 runs 17 residues. Unmatched junction bases numbered 9, after V lost 5 bases and J lost 5 bases. Germline CDR1 SNHLY, CDR2 FYNNEI. The chain's CDR3 is CASSSTSGGGFTGELFF. The CDR3 DNA reads TGTGCCAGCAGTTCGACTAGCGGGGGAGGCTTTACCGGGGAGCTGTTTTTT.

This chain links TRBV6-6 with TRBJ1-4, with 11 bases fitting TRBD1. The CDR3 is 15 residues long. From germline, CDR1 is MNHNY and CDR2 SVGAGI (reference sequence). J was trimmed by 6 bases and V by 0 bases; bases with no gene match: 0. DNA for the CDR3: TGTGCCAGCAGTTACTCGGGACAGGGGGATGAAAAACTGTTTTTT. It yields the protein CASSYSGQGDEKLFF.

The V gene is TRBV6-1, the J gene TRBJ1-5, with TRBD1 as a possible D gene (5 bases). This CDR3 spans 14 amino acids. Germline loops: CDR1 MNHNS, CDR2 SASEGT. Trimming pared 1 base from V and 7 bases from J, leaving 11 bases between. The CDR3 bases are TGTGCCAGCAGTGAAGGAGACAGAATCCAGCCCCAGCATTTT. It encodes CASSEGDRIQPQHF.

The rearrangement uses TRBV6-1 and TRBJ1-5; 8 positions agree with TRBD1. J lost 6 bases, V lost 4 bases, and 5 bases had no gene match. CDR3 size: 14 residues. Germline assignment: CDR1 MNHNS and CDR2 SASEGT. The CDR3 here is CASSADRGGQPQHF. The CDR3 nucleotides are TGTGCCAGCAGTGCAGACAGGGGTGGTCAGCCCCAGCATTTT.

The chain's CDR3 is CASSLFGTGGDQPQHF. CDR3 DNA: TGTGCCAGCAGTTTATTTGGGACAGGGGGCGATCAGCCCCAGCATTTT. The chain carries TRBV27 and TRBJ1-5; the match to TRBD1 covers 12 bases. Per the germline V gene, CDR1 is MNHEY and CDR2 is SMNVEV (reference sequence). With 1 base clipped from V and 5 bases from J, the junction kept 3 bases outside the gene matches. The CDR3 is made up of 16 amino acids.

The rearrangement links TRBV19 to TRBJ1-1; D uncertain. This CDR3 region has 13 residues. Between the trimmed V and J ends, which lost 5 bases and 1 base, there was a span of 8 bases. Germline-derived CDR1 and CDR2 are LNHDA and SQIVND (reference sequence). CDR3 in amino acids: CASSYTENTEAFF. CDR3 sequence (DNA): TGTGCCAGTAGTTATACAGAGAACACTGAAGCTTTCTTT.

The V call is TRBV14, the J call TRBJ1-2; tentative D call: TRBD1 (5 bases). There are 12 residues in the CDR3. Deletions cut 5 bases from V and 8 bases from J, with 12 bases between. Germline V lookup: CDR1 SGHDN, CDR2 FVKESK. CDR3 sequence reads: CASSSGYLGYTF. DNA for the CDR3: TGTGCCAGCAGCTCAGGGTACCTCGGCTACACCTTC.

V is TRBV5-6 and J is TRBJ1-5; D remains ambiguous. The CDR3 is made up of 15 amino acids. Germline CDR1 reads SGHDT; CDR2 reads YYEEEE. V was pared by 1 base and J by 5 bases, with 13 bases between. CDR3 in amino acids: CASSLSIGEYQPQHF. For the CDR3, the DNA is TGTGCCAGCAGCTTGTCCATCGGGGAGTATCAGCCCCAGCATTTT.

The CDR3 here is CASSPRTGNQPQHF. Here the CDR3 DNA reads TGTGCCAGCAGCCCTAGGACAGGCAATCAGCCCCAGCATTTT. V is TRBV5-8 and J is TRBJ1-5; D may be TRBD1 (6 bases). The germline gives CDR1 SGHTS, CDR2 YDEGEE. This CDR3 is 14 amino acids long. V lost 4 bases to trimming and J lost 2 bases, with 10 bases between them.